Following are 3 T cell receptor beta chains from one sample sequenced in a study of T cell repertoires in cytomegalovirus infection. TCRdb reprocessed the reads with MiXCR, giving one entry per CDR3 protein. The sample lists about 76,000 distinct CDR3 sequences, 3.7% seen once, with over 4.5% in the top ten. The sequencing input was PBMCs. The receptors derive from a human donor in good health (CMV status not recorded). Some clones in this sample may be carry-over from other donors' samples.

The chain employs TRBV20-1 and TRBJ2-5, with TRBD2 identical over 9 bases. The CDR3 loop spans 14 amino acids. V lost 5 bases and J lost 1; bases outside the gene matches: 5. Germline CDR1 reads DFQATT; CDR2 reads SNEGSKA (reference sequence). The CDR3 DNA follows: TGCAGTGCTTTTAGCGGGGGAGGCCAAGAGACCCAGTACTTC. Amino acids: CSAFSGGGQETQYF.

At least ten counts were recorded for this clonotype. This chain connects TRBV12-3 or TRBV12-4 to TRBJ2-7; weak D call: TRBD2 (5 bases). There are 16 residues in the CDR3. V lost 6 bases to trimming and J lost 1 base, with 19 bases between them. The CDR3 nucleotides read TGTGCCAGCAGCCCCCGCGCCGCGGGTGGGTCCTACGAGCAGTACTTC. Its translation is CASSPRAAGGSYEQYF.

This clonotype was recorded at least ten times. This sequence joins TRBV6-5 and TRBJ1-1; D is unresolved. Germline values: CDR1 MNHEY, CDR2 SVGAGI. The CDR3 contains 14 residues. V shed 2 bases and J shed 1 base, with 8 bases lying between them. The DNA of the CDR3 is TGTGCCAGCAGTTACGGACGCGAGAACACTGAAGCTTTCTTT. It specifies CASSYGRENTEAFF.